The clone carrying this T cell receptor beta chain was counted only a few times. Its cognate antigen is unknown. These data originate in a study of cytotoxic CD8 clonotypes in ibrutinib-treated CLL. Findings and limits, study-wide: Once treatment began, public clonotypes, which were uncommon, contracted or stayed stable.

The table came from immunoSEQ multiplex PCR; TCRdb's copy has only in-frame clones and leaves some out. The sample includes approximately 20,000 clones, roughly 80% of them seen just once. There are 13 residues in the CDR3. Germline V gene data show CDR1 as SNHLY and CDR2 as FYNNEI. The V end lost 4 bases, the J end lost 6 bases, and 11 bases lay between the germline ends. The sequenced sample was PBMCs, obtained before ibrutinib treatment. This TCR came from a human donor with chronic lymphocytic leukemia. This sequence joins TRBV2 and TRBJ2-3; the D gene is possibly TRBD2 (5 bases). The CDR3 DNA follows: TGTGCCAGCAGTGTAGACGGGGTGGATACGCAGTATTTT. Its translation is CASSVDGVDTQYF. The entire variable domain, with the rest obtained from reference TRBV2 and TRBJ2-3, is as follows: EPEVTQTPSHQVTQMGQEVILRCVPISNHLYFYWYRQILGQKVEFLVSFYNNEISEKSEIFDDQFSVERPDGSNFTLKIRSTKLEDSAMYFCASSVDGVDTQYFGPGTRLTVL.